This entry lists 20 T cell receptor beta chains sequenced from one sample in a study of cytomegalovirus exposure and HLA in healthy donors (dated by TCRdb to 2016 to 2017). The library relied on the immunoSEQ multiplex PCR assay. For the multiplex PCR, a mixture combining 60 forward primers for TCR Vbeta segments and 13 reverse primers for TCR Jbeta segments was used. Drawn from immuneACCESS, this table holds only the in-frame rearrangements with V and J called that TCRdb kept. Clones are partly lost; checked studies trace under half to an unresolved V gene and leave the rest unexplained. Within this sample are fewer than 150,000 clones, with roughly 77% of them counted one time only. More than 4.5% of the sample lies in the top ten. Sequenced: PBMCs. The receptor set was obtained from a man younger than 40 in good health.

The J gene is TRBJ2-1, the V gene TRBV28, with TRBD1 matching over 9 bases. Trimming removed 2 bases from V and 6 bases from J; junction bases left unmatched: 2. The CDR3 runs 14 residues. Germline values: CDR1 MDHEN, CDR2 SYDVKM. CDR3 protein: CASSLGDRVNEQFF. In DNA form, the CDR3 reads TGTGCCAGCAGTTTAGGGGACAGGGTCAATGAGCAGTTCTTC.

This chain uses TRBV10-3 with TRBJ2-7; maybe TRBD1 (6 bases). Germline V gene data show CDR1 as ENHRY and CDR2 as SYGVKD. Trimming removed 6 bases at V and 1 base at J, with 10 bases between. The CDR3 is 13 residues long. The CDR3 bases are TGTGCCATCAGAGAACAGGGTTCCTACGAGCAGTACTTC. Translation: CAIREQGSYEQYF.

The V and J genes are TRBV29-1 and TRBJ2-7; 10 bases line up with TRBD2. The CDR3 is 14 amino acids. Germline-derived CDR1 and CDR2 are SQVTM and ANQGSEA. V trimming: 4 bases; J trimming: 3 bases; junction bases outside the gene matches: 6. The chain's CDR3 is CSVVKIAGGYEQYF. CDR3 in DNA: TGCAGCGTTGTAAAAATAGCGGGAGGCTACGAGCAGTACTTC.

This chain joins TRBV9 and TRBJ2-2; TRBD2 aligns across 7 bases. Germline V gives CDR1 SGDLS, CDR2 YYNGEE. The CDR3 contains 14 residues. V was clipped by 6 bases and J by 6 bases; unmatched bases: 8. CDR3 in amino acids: CASMGGRAPGELFF. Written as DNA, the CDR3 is TGTGCCAGCATGGGGGGGAGGGCCCCCGGGGAGCTGTTTTTT.

CDR3 nucleotides: TGTGCCAGCAGCAGCTTAGGGGGGGACACTGAAGCTTTCTTT. This codes for CASSSLGGDTEAFF. V and J are TRBV7-8 and TRBJ1-1; possible D gene TRBD1, 6 bases. Looked up from germline, CDR1 is SGHVS and CDR2 is FQNEAQ. This CDR3 has 14 residues. V was shortened by 5 bases and J by 3 bases, with 13 bases between the two germline ends.

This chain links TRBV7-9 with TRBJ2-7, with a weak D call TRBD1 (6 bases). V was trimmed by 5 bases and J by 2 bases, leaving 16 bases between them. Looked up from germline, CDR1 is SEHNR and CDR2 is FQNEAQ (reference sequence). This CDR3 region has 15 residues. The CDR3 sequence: CASSPTGIFAYEQYF. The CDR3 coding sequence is TGTGCCAGCAGCCCAACAGGGATCTTTGCCTACGAGCAGTACTTC.

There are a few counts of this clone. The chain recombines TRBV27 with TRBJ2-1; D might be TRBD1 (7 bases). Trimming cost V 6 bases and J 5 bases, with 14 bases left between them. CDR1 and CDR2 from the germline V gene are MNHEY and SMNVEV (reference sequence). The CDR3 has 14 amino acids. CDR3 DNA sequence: TGTGCCAGCAGGACAGGGAGGTCGAACAATGAGCAGTTCTTC. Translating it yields CASRTGRSNNEQFF.

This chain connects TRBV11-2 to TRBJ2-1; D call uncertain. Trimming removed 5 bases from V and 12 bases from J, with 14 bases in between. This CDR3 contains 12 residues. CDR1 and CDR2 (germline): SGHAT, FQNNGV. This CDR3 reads CASSTYLGGQFF. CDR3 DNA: TGTGCCAGCAGCACCTACCTAGGTGGGCAGTTCTTC.

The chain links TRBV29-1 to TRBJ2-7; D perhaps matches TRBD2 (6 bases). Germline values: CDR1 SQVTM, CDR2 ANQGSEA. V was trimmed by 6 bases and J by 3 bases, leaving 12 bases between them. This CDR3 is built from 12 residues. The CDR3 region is CSVDGTGYEQYF. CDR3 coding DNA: TGCAGCGTAGATGGGACTGGCTACGAGCAGTACTTC.

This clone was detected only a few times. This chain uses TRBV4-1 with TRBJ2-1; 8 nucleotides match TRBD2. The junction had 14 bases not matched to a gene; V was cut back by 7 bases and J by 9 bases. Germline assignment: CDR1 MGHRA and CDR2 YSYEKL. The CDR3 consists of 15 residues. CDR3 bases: TGCGCCAGCACCGCCAGTAGTAGCGGGACGGGTGAGCAGTTCTTC. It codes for CASTASSSGTGEQFF.

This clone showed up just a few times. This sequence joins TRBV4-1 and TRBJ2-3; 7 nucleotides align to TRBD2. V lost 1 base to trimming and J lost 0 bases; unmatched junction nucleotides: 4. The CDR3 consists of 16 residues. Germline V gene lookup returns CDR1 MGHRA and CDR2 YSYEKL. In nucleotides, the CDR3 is TGCGCCAGCAGCCAAGGGTGGGGGGGTAGCACAGATACGCAGTATTTT. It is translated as CASSQGWGGSTDTQYF.

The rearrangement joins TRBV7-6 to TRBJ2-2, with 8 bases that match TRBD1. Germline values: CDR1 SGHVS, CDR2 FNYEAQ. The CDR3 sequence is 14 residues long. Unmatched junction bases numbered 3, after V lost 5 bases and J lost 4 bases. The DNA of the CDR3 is TGTGCCAGCAGCCAGGGGGCGCGCACCGGGGAGCTGTTTTTT. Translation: CASSQGARTGELFF.

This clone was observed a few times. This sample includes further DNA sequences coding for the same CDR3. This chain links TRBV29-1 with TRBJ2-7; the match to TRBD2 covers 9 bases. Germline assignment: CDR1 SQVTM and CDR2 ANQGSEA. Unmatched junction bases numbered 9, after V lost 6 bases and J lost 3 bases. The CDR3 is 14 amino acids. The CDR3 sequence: CSVGGLAGNYEQYF. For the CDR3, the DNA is TGCAGCGTCGGGGGACTAGCCGGTAACTACGAGCAGTACTTC.

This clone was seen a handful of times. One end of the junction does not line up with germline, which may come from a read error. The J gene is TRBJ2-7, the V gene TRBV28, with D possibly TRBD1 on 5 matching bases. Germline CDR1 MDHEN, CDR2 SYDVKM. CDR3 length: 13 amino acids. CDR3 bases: TGTGCCAGCAGTCTTACAGGTAGCCCCCGTTGGGCCTTC. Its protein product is CASSLTGSPRWAF. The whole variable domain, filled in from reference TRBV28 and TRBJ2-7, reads DVKVTQSSRYLVKRTGEKVFLECVQDMDHENMFWYRQDPGLGLRLIYFSYDVKMKEKGDIPEGYSVSREKKERFSLILESASTNQTSMYLCASSLTGSPRWAFGPGTRLTVT.

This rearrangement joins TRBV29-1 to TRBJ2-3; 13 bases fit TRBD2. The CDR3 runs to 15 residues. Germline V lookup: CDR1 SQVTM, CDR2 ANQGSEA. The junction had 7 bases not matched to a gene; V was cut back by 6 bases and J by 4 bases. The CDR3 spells CSVSRTSGRSDTQYF. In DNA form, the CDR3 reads TGCAGCGTCTCACGGACTAGCGGGAGATCAGATACGCAGTATTTT.

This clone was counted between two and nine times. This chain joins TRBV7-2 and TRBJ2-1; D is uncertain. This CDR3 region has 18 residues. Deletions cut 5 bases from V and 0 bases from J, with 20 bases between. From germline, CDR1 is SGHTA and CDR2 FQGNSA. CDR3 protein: CASSLPSWLSSSYNEQFF. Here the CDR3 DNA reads TGTGCCAGCAGCCTTCCCTCGTGGCTTTCCAGCTCCTACAATGAGCAGTTCTTC.

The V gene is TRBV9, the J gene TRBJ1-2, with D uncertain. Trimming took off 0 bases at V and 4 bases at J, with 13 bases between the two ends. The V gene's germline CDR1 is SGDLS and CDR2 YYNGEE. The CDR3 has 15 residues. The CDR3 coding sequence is TGTGCCAGCAGCGTAGAGGCGGCGGAAAGCTATGGCTACACCTTC. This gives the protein CASSVEAAESYGYTF.

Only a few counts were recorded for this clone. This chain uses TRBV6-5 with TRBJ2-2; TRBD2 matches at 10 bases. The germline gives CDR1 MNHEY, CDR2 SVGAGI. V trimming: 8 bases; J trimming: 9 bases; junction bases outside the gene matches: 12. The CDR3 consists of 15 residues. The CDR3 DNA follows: TGTGCCAGCGGGACTAGCGAATCCTCCAGACGGGAGCTGTTTTTT. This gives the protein CASGTSESSRRELFF.

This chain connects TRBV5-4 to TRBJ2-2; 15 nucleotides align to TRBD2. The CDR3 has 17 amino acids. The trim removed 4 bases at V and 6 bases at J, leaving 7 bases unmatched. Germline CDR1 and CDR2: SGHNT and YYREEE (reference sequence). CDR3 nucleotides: TGTGCCAGCAGCAAGGAGGGACTAGCGGGAGGCCCCGGGGAGCTGTTTTTT. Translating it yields CASSKEGLAGGPGELFF.

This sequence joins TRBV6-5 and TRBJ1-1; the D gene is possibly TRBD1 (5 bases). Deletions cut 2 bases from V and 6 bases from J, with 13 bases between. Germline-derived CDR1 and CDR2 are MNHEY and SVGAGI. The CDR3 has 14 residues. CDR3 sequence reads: CASSYPGGGAEAFF. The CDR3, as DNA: TGTGCCAGCAGTTACCCAGGTGGGGGGGCTGAAGCTTTCTTT.